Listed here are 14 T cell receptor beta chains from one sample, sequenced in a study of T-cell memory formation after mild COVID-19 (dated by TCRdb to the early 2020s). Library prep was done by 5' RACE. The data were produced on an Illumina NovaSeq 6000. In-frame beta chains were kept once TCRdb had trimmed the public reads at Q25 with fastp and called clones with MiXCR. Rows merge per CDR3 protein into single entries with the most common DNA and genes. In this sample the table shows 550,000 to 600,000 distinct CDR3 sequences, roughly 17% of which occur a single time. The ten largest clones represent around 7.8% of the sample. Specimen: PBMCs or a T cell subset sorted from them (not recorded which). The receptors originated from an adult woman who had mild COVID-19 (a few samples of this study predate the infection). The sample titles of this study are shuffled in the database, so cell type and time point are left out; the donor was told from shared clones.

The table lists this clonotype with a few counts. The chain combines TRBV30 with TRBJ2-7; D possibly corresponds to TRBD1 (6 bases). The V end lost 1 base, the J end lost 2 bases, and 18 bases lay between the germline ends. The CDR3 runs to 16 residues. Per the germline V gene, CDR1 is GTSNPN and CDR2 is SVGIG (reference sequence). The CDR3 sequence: CAWSGQTGYTTYEQYF. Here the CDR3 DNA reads TGTGCCTGGAGTGGACAAACAGGGTACACTACCTACGAGCAGTACTTC.

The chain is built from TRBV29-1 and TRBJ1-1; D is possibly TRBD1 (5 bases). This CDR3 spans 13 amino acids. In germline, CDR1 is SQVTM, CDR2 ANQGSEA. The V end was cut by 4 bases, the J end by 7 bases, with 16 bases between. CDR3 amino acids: CSVARTEGNEAFF. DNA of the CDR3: TGCAGCGTTGCCCGGACGGAGGGGAATGAAGCTTTCTTT. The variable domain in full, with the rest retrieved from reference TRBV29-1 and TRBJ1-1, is SAVISQKPSRDICQRGTSLTIQCQVDSQVTMMFWYRQQPGQSLTLIATANQGSEATYESGFVIDKFPISRPNLTFSTLTVSNMSPEDSSIYLCSVARTEGNEAFFGQGTRLTVV.

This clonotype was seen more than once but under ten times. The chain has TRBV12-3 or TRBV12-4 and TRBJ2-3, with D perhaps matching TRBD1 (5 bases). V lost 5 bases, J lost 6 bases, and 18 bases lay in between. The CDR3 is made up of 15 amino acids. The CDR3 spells CASSPPPDSWDTQYF. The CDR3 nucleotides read TGTGCCAGCAGTCCTCCCCCCGACAGTTGGGATACGCAGTATTTT.

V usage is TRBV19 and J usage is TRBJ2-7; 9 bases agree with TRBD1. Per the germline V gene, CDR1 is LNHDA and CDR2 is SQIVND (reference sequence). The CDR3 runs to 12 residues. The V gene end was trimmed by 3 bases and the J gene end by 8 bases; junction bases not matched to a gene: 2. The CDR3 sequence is CASSIGQGQQYF. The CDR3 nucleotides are TGTGCCAGTAGTATCGGACAGGGGCAGCAGTACTTC.

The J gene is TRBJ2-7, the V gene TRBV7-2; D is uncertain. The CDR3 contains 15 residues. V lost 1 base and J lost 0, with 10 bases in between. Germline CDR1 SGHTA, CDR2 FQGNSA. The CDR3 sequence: CASSLDGAFSYEQYF. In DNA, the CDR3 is TGTGCCAGCAGCTTAGACGGTGCCTTCTCCTACGAGCAGTACTTC.

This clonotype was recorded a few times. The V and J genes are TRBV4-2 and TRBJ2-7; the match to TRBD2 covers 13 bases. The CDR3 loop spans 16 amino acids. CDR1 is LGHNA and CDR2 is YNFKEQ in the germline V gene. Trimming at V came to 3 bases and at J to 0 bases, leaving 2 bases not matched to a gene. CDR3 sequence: CASSQTSGGTSYEQYF. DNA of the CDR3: TGTGCCAGCAGCCAGACTAGCGGGGGGACCTCCTACGAGCAGTACTTC.

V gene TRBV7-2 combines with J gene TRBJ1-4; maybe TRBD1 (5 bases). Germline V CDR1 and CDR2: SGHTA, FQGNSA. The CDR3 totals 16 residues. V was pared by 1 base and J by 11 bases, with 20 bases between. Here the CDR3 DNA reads TGTGCCAGCAGCTTAGACGCCGGGACTGGGAGTTTGAAACTGTTTTTT. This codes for CASSLDAGTGSLKLFF.

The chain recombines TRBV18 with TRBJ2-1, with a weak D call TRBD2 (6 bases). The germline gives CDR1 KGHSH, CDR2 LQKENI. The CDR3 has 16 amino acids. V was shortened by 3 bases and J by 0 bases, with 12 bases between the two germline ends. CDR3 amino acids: CASSPANGSSYNEQFF. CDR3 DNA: TGTGCCAGCTCACCGGCCAACGGGAGCTCCTACAATGAGCAGTTCTTC.

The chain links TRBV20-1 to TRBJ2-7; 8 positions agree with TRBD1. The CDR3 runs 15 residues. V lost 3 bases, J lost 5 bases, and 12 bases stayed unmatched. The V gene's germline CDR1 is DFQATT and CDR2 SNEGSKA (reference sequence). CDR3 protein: CSASPGQGGFDEQYF. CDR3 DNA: TGCAGTGCTAGCCCCGGACAGGGCGGGTTCGACGAGCAGTACTTC.

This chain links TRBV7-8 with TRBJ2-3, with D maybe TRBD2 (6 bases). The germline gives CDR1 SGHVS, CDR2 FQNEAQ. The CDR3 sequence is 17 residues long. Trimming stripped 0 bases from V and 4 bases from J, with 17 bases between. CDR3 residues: CASSLAGAGWGADTQYF. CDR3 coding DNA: TGTGCCAGCAGCTTAGCGGGTGCGGGATGGGGGGCAGATACGCAGTATTTT.

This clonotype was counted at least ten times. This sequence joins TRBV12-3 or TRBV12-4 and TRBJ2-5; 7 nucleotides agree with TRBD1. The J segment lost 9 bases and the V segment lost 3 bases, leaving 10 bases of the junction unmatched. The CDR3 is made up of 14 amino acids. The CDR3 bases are TGTGCCAGCAGTTTGGGTCCCGGTCAGGGGGCCCAGTACTTC. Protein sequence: CASSLGPGQGAQYF.

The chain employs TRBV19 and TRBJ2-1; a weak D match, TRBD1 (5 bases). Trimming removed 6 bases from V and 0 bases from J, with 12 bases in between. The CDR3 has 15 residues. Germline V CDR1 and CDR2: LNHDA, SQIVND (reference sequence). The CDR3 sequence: CASRKDRSSYNEQFF. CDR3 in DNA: TGTGCCAGTAGGAAAGACAGAAGCTCCTACAATGAGCAGTTCTTC.

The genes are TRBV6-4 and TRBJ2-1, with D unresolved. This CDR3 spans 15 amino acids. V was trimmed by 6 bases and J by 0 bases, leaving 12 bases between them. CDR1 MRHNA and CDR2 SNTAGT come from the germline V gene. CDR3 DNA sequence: TGTGCCAGCAGCGTACTACCCGGCTCCTACAATGAGCAGTTCTTC. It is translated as CASSVLPGSYNEQFF.

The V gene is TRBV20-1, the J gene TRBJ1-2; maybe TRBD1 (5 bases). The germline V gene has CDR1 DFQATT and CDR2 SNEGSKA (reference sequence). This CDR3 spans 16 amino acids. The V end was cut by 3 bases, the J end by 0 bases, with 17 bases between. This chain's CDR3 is CSARNPPGRANYGYTF. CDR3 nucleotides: TGCAGTGCTAGGAATCCCCCTGGCAGGGCTAACTATGGCTACACCTTC.